This T cell receptor (beta chain) came from a study of T cells in Graves' hyperthyroidism and ophthalmopathy. A patient was excluded if there was uncontrolled infection, other autoimmune disease, pregnancy or lactation. TCR beta CDR3 region amplification was performed from RNA transcripts. HTBI primers were employed in a first-round RT-PCR of the TCR CDR3. TCRdb redid the calling of the multiplex PCR reads with MiXCR, one entry per CDR3 protein. The profile shows 750,000 to 950,000 distinct CDR3 sequences, about two fifths of them singletons. Sequenced sample: blood. This clonotype was sampled from a man between 18 and 35 years old with Graves' hyperthyroidism.

The CDR3, as DNA: TGCAGTGCTAGGGGGGTAGAAGGGATGAACACTGAAGCTTTCTTT. This sequence encodes CSARGVEGMNTEAFF. This chain uses TRBV20-1 with TRBJ1-1, with a possible D match to TRBD1 (5 bases). Trimming took 3 bases from V and 0 from J, leaving 14 bases between them. Germline V gives CDR1 DFQATT, CDR2 SNEGSKA (reference sequence). This CDR3 has 15 amino acids.